This T cell receptor beta chain was recovered during a study of blood T cells in healthy people across ages. This clonotype was counted many times. What it recognizes is unknown. Points from the study as a whole: Age brought a roughly linear fall in TCR beta diversity measured per million T cells. Changes seen in expanded clonotypes were possibly confounded by donor CMV status left unknown.

Primers used in a second PCR of roughly 6 to 11 cycles were a sample-barcoded 5' primer and a J-beta primer mix. TCRdb reanalysed the 5' RACE reads using MiXCR and keeps one entry per CDR3 protein. The repertoire holds approximately 810,000 distinct CDR3 sequences, with less than 35% as singletons. This sequence originates from a woman of 80 years or more in good health. The sample comprised blood.

This CDR3 reads CASSFFGGGSDEQYF. The CDR3 DNA reads TGTGCCAGCAGCTTCTTCGGGGGGGGGAGCGACGAGCAGTACTTC. J is TRBJ2-7 and V is TRBV7-2; 8 bases fit TRBD2. The CDR3 is 15 amino acids. Germline V gives CDR1 SGHTA, CDR2 FQGNSA. V dropped 3 bases and J dropped 5; count of bases not matched to a gene: 9. The complete variable domain, with remaining parts taken from reference TRBV7-2 and TRBJ2-7, reads GAGVSQSPSNKVTEKGKDVELRCDPISGHTALYWYRQSLGQGLEFLIYFQGNSAPDKSGLPSDRFSAERTGGSVSTLTIQRTQQEDSAVYLCASSFFGGGSDEQYFGPGTRLTVT.